What follows is one TCR beta chain and its context. This sample was taken from a study of control samples from healthy donors and cancer patients. From germline, CDR1 is DFQATT and CDR2 SNEGSKA (reference sequence). Trimming removed 5 bases at V and 1 base at J, with 5 bases between. This CDR3 comprises 11 residues. Some clones are missing from TCRdb's copy, which holds only in-frame ones; the method was immunoSEQ multiplex PCR. The top ten clones hold approximately 4% of a sample with 100,000 to 150,000 clones, approximately 95% of them seen once. The receptor comes from a man aged 25-45 years in good health. The sample taken for sequencing was blood. The V and J genes are TRBV20-1 and TRBJ1-1, with D hard to call. The CDR3 loop reads CSAFKNTEAFF. The CDR3 DNA is TGCAGTGCTTTTAAGAACACTGAAGCTTTCTTT.